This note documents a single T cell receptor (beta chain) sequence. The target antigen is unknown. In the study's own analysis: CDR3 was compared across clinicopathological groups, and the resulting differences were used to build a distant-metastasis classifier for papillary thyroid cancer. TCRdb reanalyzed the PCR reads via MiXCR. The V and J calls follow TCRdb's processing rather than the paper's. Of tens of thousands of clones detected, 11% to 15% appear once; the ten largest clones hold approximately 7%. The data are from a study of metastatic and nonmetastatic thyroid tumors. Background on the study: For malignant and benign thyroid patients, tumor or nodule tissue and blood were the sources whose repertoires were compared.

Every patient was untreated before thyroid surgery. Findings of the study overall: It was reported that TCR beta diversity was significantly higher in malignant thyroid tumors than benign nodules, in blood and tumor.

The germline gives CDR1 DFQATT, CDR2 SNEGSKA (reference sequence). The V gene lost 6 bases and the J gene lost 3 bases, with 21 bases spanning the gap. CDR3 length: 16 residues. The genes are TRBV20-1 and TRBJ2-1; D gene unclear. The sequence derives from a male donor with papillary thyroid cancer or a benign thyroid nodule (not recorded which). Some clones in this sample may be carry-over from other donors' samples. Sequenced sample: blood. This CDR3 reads CSAGTSVQTNYNEQFF. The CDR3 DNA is TGCAGTGCGGGAACGTCAGTACAGACGAACTACAATGAGCAGTTCTTC.